What follows is one T cell receptor beta chain and its context. The antigen is unknown. This record belongs to a study of shared clonotypes between healthy human individuals. Across the whole study: In total, the donors were a couple of women and a few men aged 18 to 49.

Study-wide findings and caveats: Sequencing depth was predicted to influence how clonotypes are shared among donors. A handful of donors showed sharing of 4.5% to 6% of naive CD4 clonotypes.

Repertoires were generated with immunoSEQ multiplex PCR, while TCRdb's copy carries only in-frame clones and drops some. Counted here are about 1.1 million clones, approximately 77% occurring once; the ten biggest clones make up about 0.94%. The germline V gene has CDR1 SGHAT and CDR2 FQNNGV. The CDR3 totals 13 residues. Trimming removed 1 base from V and 4 bases from J, with 8 bases in between. This chain connects TRBV11-2 to TRBJ2-7; possible D gene TRBD2, 5 bases. This receptor was identified in a man between 18 and 35 years old in good health. Some clones in this sample may be carry-over from other donors' samples. The source material was memory CD4+ T cells from PBMCs. Subset of the sample: CD45RA-negative fraction. For the CDR3, the DNA is TGTGCCAGCAGCTTAGGACTATTATACGAGCAGTACTTC. Translation: CASSLGLLYEQYF.